Included here is one T cell receptor beta chain sequence, with context. All enrollees were roughly 18 to 89 years old and from roughly 26 US areas. The data derive from a study of blood T cell repertoires in COVID-19. Some clones are missing from TCRdb's copy, which holds only in-frame ones; the method was immunoSEQ multiplex PCR. The sample holds roughly 140,000 clones, 84% seen once. V lost 5 bases and J lost 3; bases outside the gene matches: 9. This CDR3 has 16 residues. Per germline, CDR1 PRHDT and CDR2 FYEKMQ (reference sequence). The sequenced sample was PBMCs or T cells enriched from blood (not recorded which). This rearrangement joins TRBV13 to TRBJ2-1, with 8 bases identical to TRBD2. The sequence was obtained from a woman between 45 and 60 years old who had been exposed to COVID-19. The CDR3 loop is CASSRYGGAIYNEQFF. The DNA for the CDR3 is TGTGCCAGCAGCAGATACGGGGGGGCCATCTACAATGAGCAGTTCTTC.